This passage covers 18 T cell receptor beta chains from one sample sequenced in a study of T cells in Graves' hyperthyroidism and ophthalmopathy. Authors of the study amplified TCR beta CDR3 regions from RNA transcripts. When the TCR CDR3 underwent first-round RT-PCR, the HTBI primer set was used. MiXCR was run by TCRdb on the multiplex PCR reads, yielding one entry per CDR3 protein. Of 750,000 to 900,000 distinct CDR3 sequences listed, 38% are singletons. Source material: blood. These TCRs come from a man between 18 and 29 years old with Graves' hyperthyroidism.

This clonotype has ten or more counts. V and J are TRBV7-2 and TRBJ2-5; D remains unclear. This CDR3 is built from 12 residues. Germline loops: CDR1 SGHTA, CDR2 FQGNSA. V was clipped by 10 bases and J by 2 bases, with 11 bases between them. The CDR3 DNA sequence: TGTGCCACCTCTCTGGGACAAGAGACCCAGTACTTC. Its translation: CATSLGQETQYF.

This clonotype occurred a few times. The genes are TRBV12-3 or TRBV12-4 and TRBJ1-4, with a possible D match to TRBD1 (6 bases). CDR3 length equals 15 residues. Between the trimmed V and J ends, which lost 5 bases and 8 bases, there was a span of 18 bases. In nucleotides, the CDR3 is TGTGCCAGCAGTGCGCAGACAGGATTCGGAGAAAAACTGTTTTTT. As protein: CASSAQTGFGEKLFF.

The V gene is TRBV10-3, the J gene TRBJ1-6; no clear D gene. The CDR3 consists of 16 residues. Trimming cost V 0 bases and J 5 bases, with 11 bases left between them. Germline V gives CDR1 ENHRY, CDR2 SYGVKD. The CDR3 DNA sequence: TGTGCCATCAGTGAGTCGGGTGGGCACAATAATTCACCCCTCCACTTT. This codes for CAISESGGHNNSPLHF.

Comment on this clonotype: With a much larger clone just one base away, this may be a read error. V usage is TRBV5-1 and J usage is TRBJ1-4, with TRBD1 identical over 7 bases. Germline CDR1 SGHRS, CDR2 YFSETQ. This CDR3 has 15 residues. The CDR3, as DNA: TGCGCCAGCGGCTTGGGAGGGGGCGAATATGAAAAACTGTTTTTT. Translating it yields CASGLGGGEYEKLFF.

This clonotype has a count of ten or more. The chain recombines TRBV7-2 with TRBJ1-1, with D possibly matching TRBD1 (5 bases). Germline CDR1 reads SGHTA; CDR2 reads FQGNSA. CDR3 size: 15 residues. Trimming took 7 bases from V and 1 from J, leaving 16 bases between them. In DNA form, the CDR3 reads TGTGCCAGCACCGCATATGGAGGGGAGAACACTGAAGCTTTCTTT. Translated: CASTAYGGENTEAFF.

The V call is TRBV5-8, the J call TRBJ2-1; TRBD1 is a possible D gene (5 bases). The DNA end is more similar to TRBJ2-7, so the J call may be wrong. Germline V gives CDR1 SGHTS, CDR2 YDEGEE. The CDR3 covers 14 residues. CDR3 loop: CASSRAGPVDEQYF. CDR3 DNA: TGTGCCAGCAGCCGAGCAGGGCCCGTGGACGAGCAGTACTTC.

The chain recombines TRBV29-1 with TRBJ2-3; the D gene is possibly TRBD2 (6 bases). Per the germline V gene, CDR1 is SQVTM and CDR2 is ANQGSEA. The CDR3 sequence is 16 residues long. Trimming cost V 0 bases and J 1 base, with 14 bases left between them. The CDR3 loop reads CSVEDSGGLGTDTQYF. CDR3 DNA sequence: TGCAGCGTTGAAGATTCCGGAGGGTTGGGCACAGATACGCAGTATTTT.

This clonotype was found many times. This chain links TRBV10-2 with TRBJ1-2, with 7 bases fitting TRBD1. This CDR3 comprises 14 residues. J gave up 3 bases and V 7 bases, and 8 bases lay outside the gene matches. CDR1 WSHSY and CDR2 SAAADI come from the germline V gene. CDR3 DNA sequence: TGCGCCAGCACTGATTCCAGGGGGTACTATGGCTACACCTTC. This codes for CASTDSRGYYGYTF.

Details on this clonotype: A much larger clone is a single base away; this may be a read error. The genes are TRBV7-9 and TRBJ2-7, with D uncertain. CDR1 is SEHNR and CDR2 is FQNEAQ in the germline V gene (reference sequence). The CDR3 loop spans 13 amino acids. The CDR3 DNA is TGTGCCGGCAGCTCATCTGATGGCTACGAGCAGTACTTC. Translation: CAGSSSDGYEQYF. Drawing the rest from reference TRBV7-9 and TRBJ2-7, the complete variable domain is DTGVSQNPRHKITKRGQNVTFRCDPISEHNRLYWYRQTLGQGPEFLTYFQNEAQLEKSRLLSDRFSAERPKGSFSTLEIQRTEQGDSAMYLCAGSSSDGYEQYFGPGTRLTVT.

There are many counts of this clonotype. This may be a read error: a much more frequent sequence differs by one nucleotide. The J gene is TRBJ1-1, the V gene TRBV24-1, with D uncertain. CDR1 and CDR2 (germline): KGHDR, SFDVKD. V shed 2 bases and J shed 1 base, with 1 base lying between them. The CDR3 runs 12 residues. The CDR3 loop is CATSDWNTEAFF. Here the CDR3 DNA reads TGTGCCACCAGTGATTGGAACACTGAAGCTTTCTTT.

Remarks on this clonotype: At one boundary the junction diverges from the germline segment, which might be a read error. The chain carries TRBV10-2 and TRBJ2-2; D is undetermined. CDR1 and CDR2 from the germline V gene are WSHSY and SAAADI. This CDR3 has 13 residues. CDR3 protein: CASTARNIGELFF. In DNA, the CDR3 is TGCGCCAGCACGGCCAGAAACATCGGGGAGCTGTTTTTT.

This chain joins TRBV24-1 and TRBJ2-1, with 10 nucleotides matching TRBD2. Germline trimming cut 10 bases from V and 5 bases from J; bases unmatched to any gene: 4. The CDR3 spans 13 residues. CDR1 KGHDR and CDR2 SFDVKD come from the germline V gene. The CDR3 protein is CATRAGGDNEQFF. The DNA of the CDR3 is TGTGCCACAAGAGCGGGAGGGGACAATGAGCAGTTCTTC.

CDR3 nucleotides: TGCAGTGCTAGCGAGGGGGTTTATCGAGATTCACCCCTCCACTTT. It translates to CSASEGVYRDSPLHF. The chain links TRBV20-1 to TRBJ1-6; D might be TRBD1 (6 bases). Trimming stripped 3 bases from V and 8 bases from J, with 17 bases between. Germline lookup yields CDR1 DFQATT and CDR2 SNEGSKA (reference sequence). This CDR3 is 15 amino acids long.

The chain has TRBV9 and TRBJ2-5, with D possibly being TRBD1 (6 bases). The ends were cut back, 4 bases at V and 1 base at J, with 14 bases in the middle. Germline V gene data show CDR1 as SGDLS and CDR2 as YYNGEE. CDR3 length equals 15 residues. In DNA, the CDR3 is TGTGCCAGCAGCCTACAGGGTGAGCCCCAAGAGACCCAGTACTTC. It specifies CASSLQGEPQETQYF.

The chain links TRBV29-1 to TRBJ1-5; 7 nucleotides match TRBD1. CDR1 is SQVTM, CDR2 ANQGSEA, per germline. Unmatched junction bases numbered 9, after V lost 6 bases and J lost 4 bases. The CDR3 is 14 residues long. The CDR3 DNA is TGCAGCGTCCGGGGGGGGACAGAGAATCAGCCCCAGCATTTT. Protein sequence: CSVRGGTENQPQHF.

The chain is built from TRBV29-1 and TRBJ1-1, with D possibly TRBD1 on 6 matching bases. Between the trimmed V and J ends, which lost 4 bases and 3 bases, there was a span of 18 bases. CDR3 length: 15 amino acids. Germline values: CDR1 SQVTM, CDR2 ANQGSEA. In nucleotides, the CDR3 is TGCAGCGTTGTGCCCAGGGGAAGTATGGACACTGAAGCTTTCTTT. Translation gives CSVVPRGSMDTEAFF.

The rearrangement links TRBV20-1 to TRBJ2-2; D gene uncertain. Germline CDR1 and CDR2: DFQATT and SNEGSKA (reference sequence). The CDR3 consists of 14 residues. Trimming stripped 5 bases from V and 0 bases from J, with 10 bases between. The CDR3 protein is CSASREANTGELFF. CDR3 nucleotides: TGCAGTGCTTCTAGAGAGGCGAACACCGGGGAGCTGTTTTTT.

The V and J genes are TRBV9 and TRBJ2-5, with 8 bases fitting TRBD1. CDR1 and CDR2 (germline): SGDLS, YYNGEE. Germline trimming cut 7 bases from V and 5 bases from J; bases unmatched to any gene: 16. The CDR3 is made up of 16 amino acids. This chain's CDR3 is CASGQDWAGGRETQYF. In nucleotides, the CDR3 is TGTGCCAGCGGCCAAGATTGGGCAGGGGGCCGGGAGACCCAGTACTTC. The full variable domain, in which reference TRBV9 and TRBJ2-5 provide the parts outside the CDR3, is DSGVTQTPKHLITATGQRVTLRCSPRSGDLSVYWYQQSLDQGLQFLIQYYNGEERAKGNILERFSAQQFPDLHSELNLSSLELGDSALYFCASGQDWAGGRETQYFGPGTRLLVL.